Detailed here is one TCR beta chain. Its antigen is currently unknown. Clones were read by immunoSEQ multiplex PCR, and TCRdb kept only the in-frame ones, dropping some. The sample holds about 2.4 million clones, over 85% seen once. The data belong to a study of shared clonotypes between healthy human individuals. Study results and limitations: Memory subsets generally showed lower estimated richness than naive subsets. When naive CD4 clonotypes were compared across several donors, around 5% were shared.

V was trimmed by 1 base and J by 2 bases, leaving 12 bases between them. The CDR3 consists of 15 residues. CDR1 is KGHSH, CDR2 LQKENI, per germline. Donors comprised only Caucasian adults living in Nashville, Tennessee. This TCR was recovered from a man aged 18 to 30 in good health. Some clones in this sample may be carry-over from other donors' samples. The sample was naive CD4+ T cells from PBMCs. The subset here: CD45RA+ positively selected. The chain combines TRBV18 with TRBJ2-7, with D possibly called TRBD1 or TRBD2 (7 bases each). CDR3 DNA: TGTGCCAGCTCACCACAACAGGGGACTACCTACGAGCAGTACTTC. This codes for CASSPQQGTTYEQYF.